These 16 T cell receptor beta chains originate from one sample sequenced in a study. From the RT-PCR reads, TCRdb called clonotypes with MiXCR, one entry per CDR3 protein. Found here are about 680,000 distinct CDR3 sequences, 14% of them singletons; the top ten hold 3.6%. The sequencing sample was made of memory CD4+ T cells from blood. These receptors all stem from a female donor in good health, serving as a healthy control.

This chain uses TRBV4-1 with TRBJ1-2, with D possibly matching TRBD1 (5 bases). This CDR3 region has 14 residues. In germline, CDR1 is MGHRA, CDR2 YSYEKL. V dropped 3 bases and J dropped 5 bases, with 13 bases sitting between them. The CDR3, as DNA: TGCGCCAGCAGCCAGGTGACAGTCGAGTATGGCTACACCTTC. Protein product: CASSQVTVEYGYTF.

This clonotype was counted between two and nine times. The J gene is TRBJ1-1, the V gene TRBV6-6; D gene unclear. The V gene's germline CDR1 is MNHNY and CDR2 SVGAGI (reference sequence). The CDR3 covers 14 residues. The V end lost 6 bases, the J end lost 6 bases, and 17 bases lay between the germline ends. The CDR3 sequence: CASSLLRGSPEAFF. The CDR3 DNA reads TGTGCCAGCAGCCTTCTCAGAGGATCCCCTGAAGCTTTCTTT.

The chain uses TRBV20-1 and TRBJ2-2; 7 bases match TRBD1. The CDR3 extends over 14 amino acids. Trimming took 5 bases from V and 5 from J; bases not matched to a gene: 8. Germline loops: CDR1 DFQATT, CDR2 SNEGSKA (reference sequence). The CDR3 loop reads CSAVDRRLTGELFF. DNA for the CDR3: TGCAGTGCTGTGGACAGGAGGTTGACCGGGGAGCTGTTTTTT.

The chain has TRBV20-1 and TRBJ2-3, with 9 bases that match TRBD1. Germline CDR1 and CDR2: DFQATT and SNEGSKA (reference sequence). Trimming cost V 5 bases and J 4 bases; bases outside gene matches: 10. The CDR3 has 15 amino acids. CDR3 coding DNA: TGCAGTGCTTACGTGTTTACAGGGGGCGCAGATACGCAGTATTTT. This encodes CSAYVFTGGADTQYF.

A few counts support this clonotype. The CDR3 reads CSARDPTSGSLSDTQYF. CDR3 coding DNA: TGCAGTGCTAGAGATCCGACTAGCGGGAGTCTCTCAGATACGCAGTATTTT. The genes are TRBV20-1 and TRBJ2-3, with 12 positions matching TRBD2. The CDR3 sequence is 17 residues long. The V gene's germline CDR1 is DFQATT and CDR2 SNEGSKA (reference sequence). V was clipped by 0 bases and J by 4 bases; unmatched bases: 8.

V gene TRBV19 combines with J gene TRBJ2-7, with 8 bases lining up with TRBD1. V dropped 6 bases and J dropped 3; count of bases not matched to a gene: 4. CDR3 length equals 13 residues. Germline V lookup: CDR1 LNHDA, CDR2 SQIVND (reference sequence). The CDR3 DNA follows: TGTGCCAGTAGCCCAGGGGGCTTCTACGAGCAGTACTTC. Translating it yields CASSPGGFYEQYF.

The genes are TRBV28 and TRBJ2-1; D could derive from TRBD1 or TRBD2 (5 bases each). Trimming pared 8 bases from V and 5 bases from J, leaving 16 bases between. CDR3 length: 14 residues. The germline V gene encodes CDR1 MDHEN and CDR2 SYDVKM. Written as DNA, the CDR3 is TGTGCCAGCGTGGGAGCCGGGGCGAACAATGAGCAGTTCTTC. Translated: CASVGAGANNEQFF.

The chain links TRBV28 to TRBJ1-1, with D perhaps TRBD1 (6 bases). This CDR3 contains 18 residues. The V gene lost 5 bases and the J gene lost 0 bases, with 22 bases spanning the gap. The V gene's germline CDR1 is MDHEN and CDR2 SYDVKM. CDR3 loop: CASSLSPHTTGVNTEAFF. The CDR3 nucleotides read TGTGCCAGCAGTCTTTCCCCCCACACGACAGGCGTGAACACTGAAGCTTTCTTT.

This clonotype was detected only a few times. The genes are TRBV20-1 and TRBJ2-5; 12 nucleotides match TRBD2. J was trimmed by 5 bases and V by 6 bases; bases with no gene match: 10. Germline V CDR1 and CDR2: DFQATT, SNEGSKA (reference sequence). The CDR3 sequence is 15 residues long. The CDR3 is CSAKPPSGGGETQYF. CDR3 DNA sequence: TGCAGTGCCAAGCCTCCTAGCGGGGGGGGGGAGACCCAGTACTTC.

V is TRBV9 and J is TRBJ2-5; the D call may be TRBD1 or TRBD2 (6 bases each). V was shortened by 1 base and J by 1 base, with 14 bases between the two germline ends. The V gene's germline CDR1 is SGDLS and CDR2 YYNGEE. This CDR3 is built from 16 residues. As DNA, the CDR3 is TGTGCCAGCAGCGTAAGCCCGGGGGCGACCCAAGAGACCCAGTACTTC. Translating gives CASSVSPGATQETQYF. The full variable domain, rest sourced from reference TRBV9 and TRBJ2-5, is DSGVTQTPKHLITATGQRVTLRCSPRSGDLSVYWYQQSLDQGLQFLIQYYNGEERAKGNILERFSAQQFPDLHSELNLSSLELGDSALYFCASSVSPGATQETQYFGPGTRLLVL.

This clonotype was found many times. In DNA, the CDR3 is TGTGCCATCAGTGAGTCAGGGACGCTCAATGAGCAGTTCTTC. Its protein product is CAISESGTLNEQFF. The chain is built from TRBV10-3 and TRBJ2-1, with D perhaps TRBD1 or TRBD2 (5 bases each). The CDR3 covers 14 residues. Trimming shortened V by 0 bases and J by 6 bases, and 9 bases separated the two germline ends. Germline V gene data show CDR1 as ENHRY and CDR2 as SYGVKD.

The chain recombines TRBV18 with TRBJ1-1; D is undetermined. Trimming took off 1 base at V and 5 bases at J, with 14 bases between the two ends. The germline V gene has CDR1 KGHSH and CDR2 LQKENI. The length of the CDR3 is 15 residues. DNA of the CDR3: TGTGCCAGCTCACCACTAGGAAGTACCGGTACTGAAGCTTTCTTT. It translates to CASSPLGSTGTEAFF.

This sequence joins TRBV7-6 and TRBJ2-2; D perhaps matches TRBD2 (5 bases). The germline CDR1 and CDR2 sequences are SGHVS and FNYEAQ. V lost 7 bases and J lost 6, with 12 bases in between. This CDR3 comprises 13 residues. Written as DNA, the CDR3 is TGTGCCAGCAAGGCGCGGGTGGCCGGGGAGCTGTTTTTT. Its protein is CASKARVAGELFF.

The V call is TRBV18, the J call TRBJ1-4; D unclear. This CDR3 spans 14 amino acids. CDR1 and CDR2 from the germline V gene are KGHSH and LQKENI. Trimming cost V 2 bases and J 0 bases, with 4 bases left between them. The CDR3: CASSPMSTNEKLFF. DNA for the CDR3: TGTGCCAGCTCACCAATGTCAACTAATGAAAAACTGTTTTTT.

The CDR3 here is CASRGTGASGANVLTF. CDR3 DNA: TGTGCCAGCAGGGGAACAGGGGCCTCTGGGGCCAACGTCCTGACTTTC. The chain combines TRBV3-1 with TRBJ2-6; 7 bases are shared with TRBD1. J was trimmed by 0 bases and V by 6 bases; bases with no gene match: 5. This CDR3 spans 16 amino acids. The germline gives CDR1 LGHDT, CDR2 YNNKEL (reference sequence).

V is TRBV6-2 or TRBV6-3 and J is TRBJ1-2; D ambiguous. Germline CDR1 reads MNHEY; CDR2 reads SVGEGT. The CDR3 is 14 residues long. The V and J ends lost 6 bases and 1 base respectively, with 12 bases between them. CDR3 bases: TGTGCCAGCAGCGACGCCGGGGTTAACTATGGCTACACCTTC. This gives the protein CASSDAGVNYGYTF.